This T cell receptor (beta chain) was recovered during a study of OX40 agonist ivuxolimab in advanced cancers. Whole-study context: Subjects had a mean age of about 65 years, with a range of 23 to 79; less than 90% were male. Of the patients, three showed partial responses, one with hepatocellular carcinoma and two with cutaneous melanoma.

Germline V gives CDR1 LNHNV, CDR2 YYDKDF (reference sequence). V lost 9 bases to trimming and J lost 8 bases, with 17 bases between them. The CDR3 has 14 amino acids. Repertoires were generated with immunoSEQ multiplex PCR, while TCRdb's copy carries only in-frame clones and drops some. The sample has roughly 68,000 clones, more than 80% seen once. This clone came up once. The rearrangement uses TRBV15 and TRBJ1-6, with D possibly matching TRBD1 (5 bases). The sequence derives from an adult with an advanced solid tumor such as melanoma, head and neck, liver or kidney cancer. The specimen comprised CD4+ or CD8+ T cells sorted from blood, sampled in a trial of the OX40 agonist ivuxolimab. The DNA of the CDR3 is TGTGCCACGACGGCGACAGTATCGGATTCACCCCTCCACTTT. Residues: CATTATVSDSPLHF.